The 4 T cell receptor beta chains given below trace back to one sample, sequenced in a study of cytomegalovirus exposure and HLA in healthy donors. PCR used 60 Vbeta primers and 13 Jbeta primers. The assay was immunoSEQ multiplex PCR, and TCRdb's table has in-frame clones only and misses some. The sample lists about 86,000 clones; about 74% were seen once. What was sequenced was PBMCs. Every receptor here comes from a woman aged 45-65 years in good health and CMV-seropositive.

CDR3 bases: TGTGCCAGCAGCTTGCCTCAGGGGTACGAGCAGTACTTC. Encoded protein: CASSLPQGYEQYF. The rearrangement links TRBV5-5 to TRBJ2-7; D might be TRBD1 (6 bases). Trimming stripped 1 base from V and 4 bases from J, with 9 bases between. The CDR3 extends over 13 amino acids. Germline V lookup: CDR1 SGHKS, CDR2 YYEKEE (reference sequence).

The chain has TRBV29-1 and TRBJ1-1; 9 bases are shared with TRBD1. The V and J ends lost 5 bases and 5 bases, in that order; junction bases with no gene match: 9. The CDR3 runs 14 residues. The germline gives CDR1 SQVTM, CDR2 ANQGSEA. The CDR3 reads CSVLGGQGRTEAFF. In DNA, the CDR3 is TGCAGCGTTTTAGGAGGACAGGGGAGGACTGAAGCTTTCTTT.

V gene TRBV25-1 combines with J gene TRBJ2-3; 10 nucleotides align to TRBD2. The V gene end was trimmed by 3 bases and the J gene end by 4 bases; junction bases not matched to a gene: 7. Per the germline V gene, CDR1 is MGHDK and CDR2 is SYGVNS. The length of the CDR3 is 16 residues. The CDR3 bases are TGTGCCAGCAGTGACCCAGCGGGAGGGGTATCAGATACGCAGTATTTT. This encodes CASSDPAGGVSDTQYF.

The genes are TRBV7-9 and TRBJ2-7, with 7 bases identical to TRBD2. V dropped 0 bases and J dropped 3; count of bases not matched to a gene: 5. CDR1 and CDR2 from the germline V gene are SEHNR and FQNEAQ (reference sequence). The CDR3 covers 15 residues. DNA for the CDR3: TGTGCCAGCAGCTTAGCACCGGGACTATTCTACGAGCAGTACTTC. This translates into CASSLAPGLFYEQYF.